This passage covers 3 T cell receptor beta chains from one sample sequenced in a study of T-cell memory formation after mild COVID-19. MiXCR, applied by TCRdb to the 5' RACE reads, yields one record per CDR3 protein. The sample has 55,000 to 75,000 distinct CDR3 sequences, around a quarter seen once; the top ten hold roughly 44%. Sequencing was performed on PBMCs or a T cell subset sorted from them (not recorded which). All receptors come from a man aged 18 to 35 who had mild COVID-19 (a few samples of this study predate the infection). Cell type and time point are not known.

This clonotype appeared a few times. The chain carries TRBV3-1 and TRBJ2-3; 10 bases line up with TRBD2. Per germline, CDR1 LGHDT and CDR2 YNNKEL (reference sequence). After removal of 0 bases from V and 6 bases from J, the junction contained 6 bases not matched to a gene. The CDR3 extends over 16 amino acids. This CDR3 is CASSQEQRGGSDTQYF. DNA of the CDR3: TGTGCCAGCAGCCAAGAACAGCGGGGGGGAAGCGATACGCAGTATTTT.

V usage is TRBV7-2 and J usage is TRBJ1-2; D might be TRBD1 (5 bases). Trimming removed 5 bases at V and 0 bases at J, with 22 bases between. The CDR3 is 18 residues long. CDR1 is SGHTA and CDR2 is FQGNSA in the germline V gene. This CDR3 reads CASSGPRGTPLANYGYTF. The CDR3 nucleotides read TGTGCCAGCAGCGGACCTCGGGGGACCCCCTTAGCTAACTATGGCTACACCTTC.

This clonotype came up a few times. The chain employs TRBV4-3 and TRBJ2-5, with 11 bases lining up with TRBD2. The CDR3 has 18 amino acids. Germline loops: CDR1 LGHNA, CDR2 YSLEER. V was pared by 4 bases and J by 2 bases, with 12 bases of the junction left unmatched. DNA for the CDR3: TGCGCCAGCAGCCCGGGGTTAGCGGGGGGGCGGGGGCAAGAGACCCAGTACTTC. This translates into CASSPGLAGGRGQETQYF.